The 30 T cell receptor beta chains listed next were all sequenced from one sample in a study of blood T cell repertoires in COVID-19. The protocol was immunoSEQ multiplex PCR, while the TCRdb copy is restricted to in-frame clones and leaves out a portion. The sample includes roughly 250,000 clones, about nine tenths of them seen just once. The specimen was PBMCs or T cells enriched from blood (not recorded which). The receptors here all came from a woman in her thirties or forties with acute COVID-19.

V and J are TRBV21-1 and TRBJ2-1; TRBD1 was called by the table and not checked on the DNA. TRBV21-1 is assigned pseudogene status. The CDR3 consists of 20 residues. CDR3 residues: CASRKNGDRGPLSSYNEQFF. The DNA for the CDR3 is TGTGCCAGCAGAAAAAATGGGGACAGGGGCCCGCTAAGCTCCTACAATGAGCAGTTCTTC.

The rearrangement links TRBV3-1 (or the pseudogene TRBV3-2) to TRBJ2-1; TRBD2 matches 13 bases. Looked up from germline, CDR1 is LGHDT and CDR2 is YNNKEL (reference sequence). The CDR3 runs 15 residues. Losses at the gene ends were 5 bases for V and 9 bases for J; bases not matched to a gene: 7. The CDR3 protein is CASSLLAGGRGEQFF. The DNA for the CDR3 is TGTGCCAGCAGCTTACTAGCGGGGGGGCGAGGTGAGCAGTTCTTC.

This clone was detected once. The chain links TRBV7-9 to TRBJ2-1, with D tentatively TRBD2 (7 bases). CDR3 length: 17 residues. Germline lookup yields CDR1 SEHNR and CDR2 FQNEAQ (reference sequence). The germline V and J ends were trimmed by 5 bases and 4 bases, with 21 bases remaining between them. The CDR3 coding sequence is TGTGCCAGCAGCCCTCCCGGTGGGGGGGCGGGGTACAATGAGCAGTTCTTC. This translates into CASSPPGGGAGYNEQFF.

The chain couples TRBV5-1 to TRBJ2-2; the D is unclear. The germline CDR1 and CDR2 sequences are SGHRS and YFSETQ. The CDR3 spans 16 residues. Trimming took off 0 bases at V and 0 bases at J, with 9 bases between the two ends. The CDR3 DNA follows: TGCGCCAGCAGCTTGGGTAGGAGCTCGAACACCGGGGAGCTGTTTTTT. Translation gives CASSLGRSSNTGELFF. The variable domain in full, with the rest retrieved from reference TRBV5-1 and TRBJ2-2, is KAGVTQTPRYLIKTRGQQVTLSCSPISGHRSVSWYQQTPGQGLQFLFEYFSETQRNKGNFPGRFSGRQFSNSRSEMNVSTLELGDSALYLCASSLGRSSNTGELFFGEGSRLTVL.

V gene TRBV7-9 combines with J gene TRBJ2-6; a weak D match, TRBD1 (5 bases). This CDR3 comprises 18 residues. The germline V gene encodes CDR1 SEHNR and CDR2 FQNEAQ (reference sequence). The V end lost 8 bases, the J end lost 4 bases, and 24 bases lay between the germline ends. The CDR3 region is CASPSGADLRRGANVLTF. The CDR3 DNA follows: TGTGCCAGCCCCTCTGGGGCCGATCTAAGACGGGGGGCCAACGTCCTGACTTTC.

V gene TRBV7-9 combines with J gene TRBJ1-4; TRBD1 aligns across 8 bases. V was pared by 5 bases and J by 0 bases, with 17 bases of the junction left unmatched. The CDR3 spans 20 residues. Germline values: CDR1 SEHNR, CDR2 FQNEAQ (reference sequence). This chain's CDR3 is CASSNLGQGAYSSTNEKLFF. The CDR3 DNA reads as TGTGCCAGCAGCAATCTAGGCCAGGGGGCGTATTCGTCAACTAATGAAAAACTGTTTTTT.

The CDR3 is CSVYGDRGSNYGYTF. The DNA for the CDR3 is TGCAGCGTTTACGGCGACAGGGGGTCAAACTATGGCTACACCTTC. This rearrangement joins TRBV29-1 to TRBJ1-2, with 9 positions matching TRBD1. V dropped 5 bases and J dropped 2; count of bases not matched to a gene: 9. This CDR3 is 15 amino acids long. CDR1 and CDR2 (germline): SQVTM, ANQGSEA.

The V gene is TRBV28, the J gene TRBJ1-2, with D perhaps TRBD1 (6 bases). V was cut by 3 bases and J by 0 bases, with 17 bases left in between. This CDR3 is 17 amino acids long. Germline V gene lookup returns CDR1 MDHEN and CDR2 SYDVKM. The CDR3 spells CASSFSGTPKANYGYTF. As DNA, the CDR3 is TGTGCCAGCAGTTTCTCCGGGACACCCAAGGCTAACTATGGCTACACCTTC.

The chain recombines TRBV5-8 with TRBJ1-1; perhaps TRBD1 as D (5 bases). The CDR3 has 15 residues. V lost 5 bases to trimming and J lost 4 bases, with 18 bases between them. Per the germline V gene, CDR1 is SGHTS and CDR2 is YDEGEE. As DNA, the CDR3 is TGTGCCAGCAGTTATCAGTTTGGGGGGTTCACTGAAGCTTTCTTT. The encoded protein is CASSYQFGGFTEAFF.

V and J are TRBV2 and TRBJ2-1, with 10 bases matching TRBD2. Germline loops: CDR1 SNHLY, CDR2 FYNNEI. The CDR3 loop spans 16 amino acids. V trimming: 6 bases; J trimming: 4 bases; junction bases outside the gene matches: 9. The CDR3 DNA follows: TGTGCCAGCAGCGTAAATAGCGGGAGGTTATACAATGAGCAGTTCTTC. Amino acid sequence: CASSVNSGRLYNEQFF.

The rearrangement links TRBV5-1 to TRBJ1-3; weak D call: TRBD1 (5 bases). The germline V and J ends were trimmed by 1 base and 1 base, with 6 bases remaining between them. The CDR3 contains 14 residues. The germline V gene has CDR1 SGHRS and CDR2 YFSETQ. CDR3 protein: CASSLSGSGNTIYF. The CDR3 region has the DNA TGCGCCAGCAGCTTGTCAGGGTCTGGAAACACCATATATTTT. Based on the CDR3 plus reference TRBV5-1 and TRBJ1-3, the full variable domain is KAGVTQTPRYLIKTRGQQVTLSCSPISGHRSVSWYQQTPGQGLQFLFEYFSETQRNKGNFPGRFSGRQFSNSRSEMNVSTLELGDSALYLCASSLSGSGNTIYFGEGSWLTVV.

The J gene is TRBJ2-2, the V gene TRBV4-2; 9 bases are shared with TRBD2. J lost 4 bases, V lost 0 bases, and 6 bases had no gene match. The CDR3 contains 17 residues. Germline CDR1 reads LGHNA; CDR2 reads YNFKEQ. CDR3 DNA: TGTGCCAGCAGCCAAGAGGGGACTAGCAGTTTCACCGGGGAGCTGTTTTTT. This translates into CASSQEGTSSFTGELFF.

The gene calls are TRBV4-1 and TRBJ2-5; TRBD2 agrees at 8 bases. Germline V CDR1 and CDR2: MGHRA, YSYEKL. The CDR3 has 13 amino acids. The V and J ends lost 2 bases and 4 bases, in that order; junction bases with no gene match: 0. The CDR3 is CASSQLAGETQYF. CDR3 in DNA: TGCGCCAGCAGCCAACTAGCGGGAGAGACCCAGTACTTC.

The chain is built from TRBV7-8 and TRBJ2-3; TRBD2 aligns across 12 bases. Germline CDR1 reads SGHVS; CDR2 reads FQNEAQ. The junction had 8 bases not matched to a gene; V was cut back by 1 base and J by 0 bases. The CDR3 spans 19 residues. The CDR3 loop is CASSLGYGLAGTSTDTQYF. The CDR3 DNA reads as TGTGCCAGCAGCTTAGGGTACGGACTAGCGGGAACTAGCACAGATACGCAGTATTTT.

V is TRBV5-1 and J is TRBJ2-1, with 12 nucleotides matching TRBD2. With 1 base clipped from V and 7 bases from J, the junction kept 12 bases outside the gene matches. CDR3 length: 18 amino acids. CDR1 is SGHRS and CDR2 is YFSETQ in the germline V gene. The CDR3 DNA reads as TGCGCCAGCAGCTTGACCCTCTTATCTAGCGGGAGGGGGAATGAGCAGTTCTTC. This encodes CASSLTLLSSGRGNEQFF.

The chain employs TRBV11-2 and TRBJ1-4; 8 positions agree with TRBD1. Germline-derived CDR1 and CDR2 are SGHAT and FQNNGV. The CDR3 covers 15 residues. V shed 2 bases, J shed 7 bases, and the junction held 6 bases outside the gene matches. The CDR3 bases are TGTGCCAGCAGCTTATGGGCAGGGGGCGGTGAAAAACTGTTTTTT. Residues: CASSLWAGGGEKLFF.

This clone was found once. The chain couples TRBV20-1 to TRBJ2-2, with D possibly matching TRBD2 (5 bases). This CDR3 region has 14 residues. Germline V CDR1 and CDR2: DFQATT, SNEGSKA (reference sequence). V was cut by 3 bases and J by 4 bases, with 12 bases left in between. The CDR3: CSASSGSGTGELFF. The CDR3 nucleotides read TGCAGTGCTAGTAGTGGGAGCGGCACCGGGGAGCTGTTTTTT.

The rearrangement joins TRBV28 to TRBJ1-5, with D possibly TRBD1 on 6 matching bases. Germline V gene sequence: CDR1 MDHEN, CDR2 SYDVKM. This CDR3 region has 17 residues. V was clipped by 5 bases and J by 1 base, with 18 bases between them. CDR3 bases: TGTGCCAGCAGTACCCCCAACAGGGTGAGGAGCAATCAGCCCCAGCATTTT. As protein: CASSTPNRVRSNQPQHF.

CDR3 amino acids: CASSLGGTGPYEQYF. The CDR3 nucleotides read TGTGCCAGCAGCTTGGGGGGTACCGGCCCCTACGAGCAGTACTTC. This chain uses TRBV11-3 with TRBJ2-7, with TRBD2 as a possible D gene (6 bases). V was cut by 3 bases and J by 2 bases, with 14 bases left in between. From germline, CDR1 is SGHNT and CDR2 YENEEA. The CDR3 is made up of 15 amino acids.

The gene calls are TRBV3-1 (or the pseudogene TRBV3-2) and TRBJ2-1; tentatively, D is TRBD2 (5 bases). Germline V gives CDR1 LGHDT, CDR2 YNNKEL (reference sequence). The CDR3 is 15 residues long. Between the trimmed V and J ends, which lost 1 base and 0 bases, there was a span of 7 bases. The chain's CDR3 is CASSQGERSYNEQFF. The CDR3 DNA sequence: TGTGCCAGCAGCCAAGGGGAGCGCTCCTACAATGAGCAGTTCTTC.

This clone was observed once. The chain employs TRBV11-3 and TRBJ2-7; 7 positions match TRBD2. J was trimmed by 2 bases and V by 4 bases; bases with no gene match: 5. Germline V CDR1 and CDR2: SGHNT, YENEEA. The CDR3 has 14 residues. The CDR3 protein is CASSSTAGTYEQYF. The CDR3 coding sequence is TGTGCCAGCAGCTCAACAGCGGGGACCTACGAGCAGTACTTC.

The chain combines TRBV7-4 with TRBJ2-5; no clear D gene. CDR1 is SGHVT, CDR2 SQSDAQ, per germline. V dropped 5 bases and J dropped 4 bases, with 17 bases sitting between them. CDR3 length: 15 amino acids. The CDR3 DNA sequence: TGTGCCAGCAGCCCCGACGGTCAGGCAAGAGAGACCCAGTACTTC. Amino acid sequence: CASSPDGQARETQYF.

This clone was observed a handful of times. The V call is TRBV28, the J call TRBJ2-3, with D possibly matching TRBD2 (6 bases). V lost 4 bases to trimming and J lost 2 bases, with 10 bases between them. This CDR3 region has 14 residues. Germline V gene data show CDR1 as MDHEN and CDR2 as SYDVKM. The CDR3, as DNA: TGTGCCAGCAGTTCCGGGACTGTCACAGATACGCAGTATTTT. Translation gives CASSSGTVTDTQYF.

The chain combines TRBV3-1 (or the pseudogene TRBV3-2) with TRBJ1-2; TRBD1 is a possible D gene (5 bases). The CDR3 runs 15 residues. CDR1 and CDR2 from the germline V gene are LGHDT and YNNKEL (reference sequence). The V and J ends lost 4 bases and 2 bases respectively, with 14 bases between them. As DNA, the CDR3 is TGTGCCAGCAGCCCGATGACGGCAGGGAACTATGGCTACACCTTC. It codes for CASSPMTAGNYGYTF.

The gene calls are TRBV28 and TRBJ1-4; 10 positions agree with TRBD1. Per the germline V gene, CDR1 is MDHEN and CDR2 is SYDVKM. J lost 4 bases, V lost 8 bases, and 7 bases had no gene match. This CDR3 is 15 amino acids long. Here the CDR3 reads CASGLGQGGNEKLFF. The CDR3 bases are TGTGCCAGCGGCCTCGGACAGGGGGGTAATGAAAAACTGTTTTTT.

The chain employs TRBV7-2 and TRBJ1-5; the D gene is possibly TRBD1 (5 bases). Trimming left V 9 bases short and J 3 bases short, with 12 bases between. CDR1 is SGHTA and CDR2 is FQGNSA in the germline V gene. The CDR3 runs 13 residues. CDR3 residues: CASQRDVNQPQHF. DNA of the CDR3: TGTGCCAGTCAGCGGGACGTCAATCAGCCCCAGCATTTT.

The CDR3 here is CASSAGQGRSGNTIYF. CDR3 DNA sequence: TGTGCCAGCAGCGCTGGACAGGGGCGCTCTGGAAACACCATATATTTT. This chain connects TRBV9 to TRBJ1-3, with 9 nucleotides matching TRBD1. The CDR3 runs 16 residues. V lost 3 bases to trimming and J lost 0 bases; unmatched junction nucleotides: 4. The germline V gene has CDR1 SGDLS and CDR2 YYNGEE. The variable domain in full, with the rest retrieved from reference TRBV9 and TRBJ1-3, is DSGVTQTPKHLITATGQRVTLRCSPRSGDLSVYWYQQSLDQGLQFLIQYYNGEERAKGNILERFSAQQFPDLHSELNLSSLELGDSALYFCASSAGQGRSGNTIYFGEGSWLTVV.

The chain links TRBV29-1 to TRBJ1-3; TRBD1 aligns across 8 bases. The CDR3 contains 15 residues. V lost 7 bases, J lost 0 bases, and 8 bases stayed unmatched. Germline CDR1 and CDR2: SQVTM and ANQGSEA. CDR3 nucleotide sequence: TGCAGCGCAAGAACCGGGACAGGCTCTGGAAACACCATATATTTT. Protein sequence: CSARTGTGSGNTIYF.

This clone has only one observation. The chain couples TRBV7-2 to TRBJ1-5; D is ambiguous. Deletions cut 5 bases from V and 7 bases from J, with 12 bases between. The germline CDR1 and CDR2 sequences are SGHTA and FQGNSA. The CDR3 is 13 residues long. The CDR3 sequence: CASSPKRGQPQHF. The DNA for the CDR3 is TGTGCCAGCAGCCCAAAGCGGGGACAGCCCCAGCATTTT.

Points on this clone: Additional DNA sequences in this sample encode the identical CDR3. The chain recombines TRBV19 with TRBJ1-5; the D is unclear. Germline values: CDR1 LNHDA, CDR2 SQIVND (reference sequence). The CDR3 runs 15 residues. The ends were cut back, 0 bases at V and 1 base at J, with 7 bases in the middle. The DNA for the CDR3 is TGTGCCAGTAGTATAGATCGGGGAAGCAATCAGCCCCAGCATTTT. This codes for CASSIDRGSNQPQHF.